This TCR beta chain was sequenced for a study of technical replicates of blood from a handful of donors. Some clones are missing from TCRdb's copy, which holds only in-frame ones; the method was immunoSEQ multiplex PCR. The repertoire has some 100,000 clones, over 95% of them found once; the top ten carry 0.2% to 0.25%. Trimming removed 4 bases at V and 0 bases at J, with 13 bases between. The CDR3 runs to 15 residues. Looked up from germline, CDR1 is LNHDA and CDR2 is SQIVND (reference sequence). The sequencing input was T cells isolated from PBMCs. This sequence joins TRBV19 and TRBJ2-7; weak D call: TRBD1 (6 bases). This sequence was found in a human donor in good health. CDR3 nucleotides: TGTGCCAGTAGTACGGGACATACCAGCTCCTACGAGCAGTACTTC. Its protein is CASSTGHTSSYEQYF.